The source of this T cell receptor (beta chain) is a study of blood T cell repertoires in COVID-19. The ends were cut back, 0 bases at V and 4 bases at J, with 7 bases in the middle. Germline CDR1 reads MNHEY; CDR2 reads SVGAGI. The CDR3 sequence is 14 residues long. Authors' processing steps: Counts of nucleated cells, estimated from reference gene primer amplification, were obtained. Some clones are missing from TCRdb's copy, which holds only in-frame ones; the method was immunoSEQ multiplex PCR. V and J calls plus clone size are reproduced from that table; the DNA served to infer D and trimming. The sample yields under 200,000 clones, about 82% seen once.

The sequenced sample consisted of peripheral blood. This chain connects TRBV6-5 to TRBJ2-1, with D hard to call. The sequence came from a man between 50 and 59 years old with active or convalescent COVID-19. The chain's CDR3 is CASSYSVAYNEQFF. The CDR3 DNA is TGTGCCAGCAGTTACTCGGTCGCGTACAATGAGCAGTTCTTC.